This T cell receptor (beta chain) originates from a study of read filtering for tumor transcriptome and immune sequencing. General study points: Sorted CD138-negative bone marrow cells were not purified T cells. About 80% of IR-seq clonotypes had one read, totaling about 3.5% of reads; RNA-seq: around 70% and 40%. IR-seq captured clonotypes deeper and more reliably than RNA-seq.

This clonotype occurred many times. Its antigen remains unknown. The library was built from about 400 ng RNA with molecular barcoded adaptors for alpha/delta and beta/gamma chains. TCRdb redid the calling of the reads with MiXCR, one entry per CDR3 protein. The profile shows about 45,000 distinct CDR3 sequences, approximately 19% of them singletons. This CDR3 comprises 15 residues. Trimming took 10 bases from V and 4 from J; bases not matched to a gene: 13. Per germline, CDR1 SNHLY and CDR2 FYNNEI. This chain joins TRBV2 and TRBJ2-3; the match to TRBD2 covers 8 bases. The sample consisted of a population of CD138-negative cells sorted from bone marrow. The TCR originated in a donor at least 40 years old with multiple myeloma. In DNA, the CDR3 is TGTGCCACCAGCAACGGAGCGGGAGATTCAGATACGCAGTATTTT. Amino acids: CATSNGAGDSDTQYF.